This T cell receptor (beta chain) was profiled in a study of T cell responses to AZD1222 COVID-19 vaccine. Germline values: CDR1 SNHLY, CDR2 FYNNEI. V lost 5 bases and J lost 3, with 11 bases in between. The CDR3 covers 14 residues. Assay used: immunoSEQ multiplex PCR; TCRdb lists only in-frame clones, some missing. This sample yields over 100,000 clones, of which roughly nine tenths are seen a single time; over 6.5% belongs to the top ten. Here the sequenced sample was peripheral blood, taken on day 0 of AZD1222 vaccination. The genes are TRBV2 and TRBJ1-5; weak D call: TRBD1 (5 bases). The TCR originated in an adult in good health. The CDR3, as DNA: TGTGCCAGCAGTCTGACAGTCCCCAATCAGCCCCAGCATTTT. Translating gives CASSLTVPNQPQHF. Complete variable domain (other parts from reference TRBV2 and TRBJ1-5): EPEVTQTPSHQVTQMGQEVILRCVPISNHLYFYWYRQILGQKVEFLVSFYNNEISEKSEIFDDQFSVERPDGSNFTLKIRSTKLEDSAMYFCASSLTVPNQPQHFGDGTRLSIL.